This T cell receptor beta chain was identified in a study of T-cell reconstitution after alpha-beta-depleted transplantation in children. The study, taken as a whole, reports: Alpha-beta T cells about two months after transplant reportedly derived from several hundred expanded graft clones. Surviving recipient T cells and thymic progenitors underlay high day-60 TCRbeta diversity in some patients. When one year had passed after transplant, most T-cell counts and diversity came from newly produced T cells.

This clonotype showed up just a few times. Its antigen is not identified. The J segment lost 3 bases and the V segment lost 5 bases, leaving 5 bases of the junction unmatched. The CDR3 sequence is 15 residues long. Looked up from germline, CDR1 is MDHEN and CDR2 is SYDVKM. Library preparation (for TCRbeta) was performed with unique molecular identifiers. TCRdb ran MiXCR on the PCR reads and lists one entry per CDR3 protein. The repertoire holds about 16,000 distinct CDR3 sequences, about 8% seen once, with around 34% in the top ten. The sequenced sample was PBMCs, mostly from graft donor cells, obtained 60 days after TCRalphabeta/CD19-depleted stem cell transplant. The J gene is TRBJ2-7, the V gene TRBV28; 12 bases fit TRBD2. The TCR comes from a boy younger than two who had a stem cell transplant for Wiskott-Aldrich syndrome, so the T cells may come from the graft donor. This chain's CDR3 is CASSPQLAGGYEQYF. CDR3 nucleotides: TGTGCCAGCAGTCCTCAACTAGCGGGGGGCTACGAGCAGTACTTC.